This T cell receptor beta chain derives from a study of radiation and T cells in renal cell carcinoma. Whole-study results and caveats: Top tumor clonotypes rose in blood 2 weeks post-radiation, then contracted. No pretreatment tumor biopsies were available for baseline clonotypes.

TCRdb's copy holds only in-frame clones and misses some; the assay was immunoSEQ multiplex PCR. The sample has almost 50,000 clones; approximately 80% are singletons. Trimming removed 6 bases from V and 5 bases from J; junction bases left unmatched: 8. This CDR3 spans 15 amino acids. Looked up from germline, CDR1 is SNHLY and CDR2 is FYNNEI. Specified time point: blood 2 weeks post-SBRT. Treatment: 15 Gy SBRT to primary tumor, nephrectomy 4 weeks later. Radiation-treated patients gave blood at baseline, week 2 and week 4. The tumor was a clear cell renal cell carcinoma. Details on this clone: Antigen unknown.

The sample here was blood, taken from a patient whose treatment included radiotherapy and nephrectomy. The V gene is TRBV2, the J gene TRBJ1-4; 8 bases fit TRBD1. The TCR was taken from a woman aged 70-85 years with renal cell carcinoma. CDR3: CASSESGGANEKLFF. The CDR3 nucleotides read TGTGCCAGCAGCGAATCAGGGGGCGCGAATGAAAAACTGTTTTTT.